The rows below give T cell receptor beta chains drawn from one sample of a study of blood T cells in healthy people across ages. MiXCR was run by TCRdb on the 5' RACE reads, yielding one entry per CDR3 protein. This table has fewer than 750,000 distinct CDR3 sequences, around 52% appearing once. The sequencing input was blood. These receptors were taken from a woman older than 75 in good health. Each CDR3 is given with its conserved first and last residue. A D gene is named only where the DNA matches it firmly. Clone sizes are given selectively: once, few, many, or a class where the clone is expanded.

NA	TRBV3-1	TRBJ1-2	TRBD1	CASSQGTGPDPNGYTF	TGTGCCAGCAGCCAAGGGACAGGCCCTGATCCTAATGGCTACACCTTC
once	TRBV20-1	TRBJ1-6	TRBD1	CSATRQGKVSPLHF	TGCAGTGCTACCCGACAGGGCAAAGTTTCACCCCTCCACTTT
NA	TRBV20-1	TRBJ2-2	TRBD1	CSARGQGTGELFF	TGCAGTGCTAGGGGACAGGGCACCGGGGAGCTGTTTTTT
few	TRBV7-6	TRBJ2-5	TRBD2	CASSLEPSGETQYF	TGTGCCAGCAGCTTAGAACCTAGCGGGGAGACCCAGTACTTC
NA	TRBV14	TRBJ1-2	NA	CASSQRGLNNYGYTF	TGTGCCAGCAGCCAAAGGGGTCTGAATAACTATGGCTACACCTTC
NA	TRBV7-9	TRBJ1-5	NA	CASSLAWGDSNQPQHF	TGTGCCAGCAGCTTAGCATGGGGGGATAGCAATCAGCCCCAGCATTTT
few	TRBV12-3/TRBV12-4	TRBJ2-3	TRBD1	CASSPRQGSDTQYF	TGTGCCAGCAGTCCCCGACAGGGGTCAGATACGCAGTATTTT
NA	TRBV7-8	TRBJ2-7	TRBD2	CASSHTPGTRYNEQYF	TGTGCCAGCAGTCATACGCCCGGGACTAGGTACAATGAGCAGTACTTC
few	TRBV25-1	TRBJ2-3	NA	CASRRSDTQYF	TGTGCCAGCAGACGGTCGGATACGCAGTATTTT
few	TRBV10-3	TRBJ1-2	TRBD1	CAISDWTGKRGYTF	TGTGCCATCAGTGATTGGACAGGGAAACGAGGCTACACCTTC
NA	TRBV28	TRBJ2-1	TRBD2	CASSSPSTSSQEFF	TGTGCCAGCAGTTCACCTTCGACTAGCTCGCAGGAGTTCTTC
NA	TRBV14	TRBJ2-3	NA	CASSQSGVGTDTQYF	TGTGCCAGCAGCCAGTCCGGGGTCGGGACAGATACGCAGTATTTT
NA	TRBV7-9	TRBJ2-1	NA	CASSPSHEQFF	TGTGCCAGCAGCCCCTCACATGAGCAGTTCTTC
few	TRBV29-1	TRBJ2-1	NA	CSVAIGAVNEQFF	TGCAGCGTTGCGATCGGGGCAGTCAATGAGCAGTTCTTC
NA	TRBV29-1	TRBJ1-1	TRBD1	CSAGGGWEAFF	TGCAGCGCTGGAGGGGGCTGGGAAGCTTTCTTT
NA	TRBV6-1	TRBJ1-1	NA	CASIPGQPNTEAFF	TGTGCCAGCATCCCCGGACAGCCGAACACTGAAGCTTTCTTT
NA	TRBV20-1	TRBJ2-1	NA	CSARDFARAPYNEQFF	TGCAGTGCTAGAGATTTTGCAAGGGCACCCTACAATGAGCAGTTCTTC
once	TRBV2	TRBJ2-3	NA	CASSEEGDTQYF	TGTGCCAGCAGTGAAGAGGGTGATACGCAGTATTTT